This T cell receptor beta chain was retrieved from a study of spatial heterogeneity in lung cancer. On the study more broadly: Tumor-region TCR transcript counts correlated strongly with a T cell module score from matched bulk RNA-seq.

The CDR3 runs to 15 residues. The V end was cut by 5 bases, the J end by 2 bases, with 15 bases between. Whole-study findings and limits: Quantities of ubiquitous and regional expanded TCRs paralleled ubiquitous and regional nonsynonymous mutations, respectively. Tumor mutation counts were tracked by expanded intratumoral alpha and beta TCR counts. Tumor T-cell coverage was an estimated 7% or so for alpha and roughly 13% for beta chains.

Time point reported: sample taken at primary tumor resection. No cells were sorted before sequencing. The whole RNA sequenced was extracted from tumor, nontumor lung or frozen PBMC. This clonotype was recorded many times. What it binds is not known. TCRdb reanalysed the 5' RACE reads using MiXCR and keeps one entry per CDR3 protein. The sample gives about 10,000 distinct CDR3 sequences, roughly 12% of which show up once; about 12% is in the top ten. The sequence came from a female donor with early-stage non-small cell lung cancer. Source: lung tumor tissue, taken at surgery. This rearrangement joins TRBV12-3 or TRBV12-4 to TRBJ2-5, with TRBD2 as a possible D gene (6 bases). The CDR3 loop reads CASSATRGVQETQYF. The CDR3 bases are TGTGCCAGCAGTGCCACGCGGGGTGTACAAGAGACCCAGTACTTC.